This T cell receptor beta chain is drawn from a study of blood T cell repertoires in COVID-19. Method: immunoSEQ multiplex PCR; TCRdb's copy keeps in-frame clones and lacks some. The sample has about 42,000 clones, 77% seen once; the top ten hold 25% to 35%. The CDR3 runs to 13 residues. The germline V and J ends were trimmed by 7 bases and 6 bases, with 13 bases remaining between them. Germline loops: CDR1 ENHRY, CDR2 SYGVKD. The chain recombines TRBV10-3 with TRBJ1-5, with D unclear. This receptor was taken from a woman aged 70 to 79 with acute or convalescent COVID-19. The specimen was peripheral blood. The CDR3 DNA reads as TGTGCCATCACCCGCGATACTAGTCAGCCCCAGCATTTT. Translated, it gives CAITRDTSQPQHF.